This TCR beta chain was identified in a study of cytomegalovirus exposure and HLA in healthy donors (dated by TCRdb to about 2017). With regard to the full study: In an earlier analysis of roughly 590 of the donors, less than 350 Gb of sequence data and 90 million to 120 million unique TCR beta sequences from 180 million or so T cells were reported. Roughly 300 gigabases of sequencing data and tens of millions of unique TCR sequences made up an early release that covered approximately 650 HLA-typed donors. To predict cytomegalovirus infection status, the study combined high-throughput TCR immunosequencing, statistical association of individual TCRs with disease status, and machine learning. Of the 300 to 450 genotyped donors, 81% fell in the genetic ancestry cluster associated with self-reported Caucasian donors. The study was designed to test whether signatures of past pathogen exposure could be identified by cataloging public T cell receptors. A later analysis re-examined previously published TCR beta repertoires from about 670 donors and added high-resolution HLA genotyping to investigate patterns of TCR occurrence. An earlier analysis of fewer than 750 of the donors used high-throughput TCR beta sequencing to judge whether each TCR beta V gene segment behaved as functional or pseudogenic. Typing coverage varied by locus: roughly 620-640 donors for A, B, C, DRB1 and DQB1; approximately 560 for DQA1; approximately 570 for DPA1; fewer than 480 for DPB1. Donor age, sex, ethnicity and CMV serostatus were compiled alongside the repertoire data. Along with the approximately 700-subject first cohort, a separate validation cohort of around 110 different subjects was used. In the later analysis, no new phenotypic data were used to find candidate immune exposures; instead, reliance was placed on TCR beta sequences and their occurrence across donors. The study profiled the T cell repertoires of about 720 subjects by immunosequencing and related them to cytomegalovirus serostatus. Because of strong linkage in the cohort, 4 to 6 DR-DQ haplotypes were treated as single units for association and clustering. On average, roughly 250,000 unique TCR beta nucleotide sequences were sequenced per donor among a few hundred genotyped donors of the cohort, with roughly 19% of those sequences being non-productive. Class I and class II HLA loci were covered by the typing at four-digit resolution. Genome-wide SNP genotypes for about 65% of the roughly 670 donors were used in a later genetic analysis, which treated that subset as a discovery cohort. All discovery cohort repertoires had been generated using a single sequencing platform.

As concerns this clone: Its antigen is still unknown. No much larger clone exists at a distance of one base, and base qualities are not known.

Broad study findings and their caveats: A cluster of highly shared sequence variants was judged likely to be a technical artifact of the sequencing pipeline. A further reported finding was that TCR beta sequences accurately predicted the HLA-A and HLA-B alleles for most subjects in the first cohort. Broadly in line with IMGT annotations, most TCR beta V segments showed up in productive rearrangements about 87% or about 30% of the time in an earlier analysis of around 550 of the donors. A later analysis reported that several top co-occurrence clusters appeared linked to parvovirus B19, influenza, CMV and Epstein-Barr virus. A total of 164 TCR beta chains were listed by the study as associated with cytomegalovirus. In a later analysis, the rate of TCR association differed among HLA loci, with DRB1 alleles having the most associated TCRs and HLA-C alleles having the fewest. Compared with the 666-donor mean, donors in an Asian-associated ancestry cluster had fewer N-insertions in productive TCRs, according to a later genetic analysis. In a later analysis, most CMV-associated TCR beta chains were found to appear HLA-restricted, with HLA associations seemingly driven largely by CMV exposure. Some IMGT-functional V segments, including TRBV6-2 and TRBV6-3, could not be told apart with the 87-base-pair reads, so those segments were excluded. The classifier was reported to diagnose cytomegalovirus status with high specificity and sensitivity in both the original and validation cohorts. Some 16 rarely observed V segments, including chromosome 9 orphons, were excluded from the earlier analysis of 550 to 700 of the donors because counts were too low. The presence/absence analyses assumed that sequencing depth was roughly uniform across donors, and that assumption may not be true. A later analysis found that HLA-associated TCR beta chains were more clonally expanded and had lower generation probabilities than equally common non-associated chains. Strong co-occurrence of HLA alleles, especially DR and DQ, made assigning TCR associations to individual alleles difficult. Linkage disequilibrium might explain the correlated functional status among segregating V segments, but an unknown experimental factor could not be ruled out. HLA typing was unavailable for some donors at each locus, so association tests used only the typed subset. The authors suggested that the approach could potentially be extended to other disease states and immunological phenotypes. Most TCR sequences were seen in very few donors, while some public TCRs were found in many individuals. Only TCR beta chains were sequenced in this cohort, and the absence of alpha or paired-chain data limited detectable features. Three of the identified cytomegalovirus-associated TCR beta chains were confirmed in vitro to be specific for cytomegalovirus antigens. An association between a missense DCLRE1C variant and V-gene and J-gene trimming of TCR beta chains was found in a later genetic analysis and replicated in an independent cohort. For the cohort, immune exposure information was limited to CMV serostatus. In a later analysis, 16,951 TCR beta sequences were associated with specific HLA alleles at a false discovery rate of 0.05.

In total, 600 or so healthy bone marrow donors made up the cohort. Cohort members were all nominally healthy when sampled, although unrecorded immune exposures were likely present. The donor was CMV seropositive and was included in the group of 250 to 300 seropositive cohort members. Each donor provided a peripheral blood sample, and peripheral blood mononuclear cells were used for TCR beta sequencing. The Qiagen DNeasy Blood Extraction Kit was used to extract genomic DNA from the blood cell samples. Receptors were amplified or captured by the immunoSEQ multiplex PCR assay. The multiplex PCR relied on a mix of 60 forward primers for TCR Vbeta segments and 13 reverse primers for TCR Jbeta segments. The CDR3 region of rearranged TCR beta genes was amplified from genomic DNA with a multiplex PCR assay. On the Illumina HiSeq System, the amplified TCR beta libraries were sequenced as 87-base-pair reads. Per the authors' processing: In a later analysis, roughly 80 million unique TCR beta chains were counted across the roughly 700 repertoires, and roughly 9.9 million of these chains were shared by at least two donors. A nearest-neighbor algorithm error-corrected the raw reads and collapsed the reads into unique sequences, merging closely related sequences to remove PCR and sequencing errors. Alignment of CDR3 sequences to IMGT reference sequences was used to assign V, D and J gene segments. Each retained sequence needed at least a six-nucleotide match to both a V gene segment and a J gene segment. A rearrangement was called productive if the CDR3 had no stop codons and remained in frame with V and J, and every other rearrangement was called non-productive. CDR3 was defined according to IMGT convention as the region running from the second conserved V-encoded cysteine to the conserved J-encoded phenylalanine. The earlier analysis of about 560 of the donors excluded any sequence lacking an unambiguous match to a single V gene segment. An earlier analysis of 550 to 650 of the donors classified V segments as functional when productive rearrangements were above 56.7% and as segregating when the standard deviation between donors was above 5%. A statistical classification framework was developed to diagnose cytomegalovirus status using the catalog of TCR beta chain sequences. In a later analysis, V and J genes were assigned by comparing TCR nucleotide sequences against IMGT/GENE-DB human TR gene sequences. A later analysis assigned CDR3 sequences and most-parsimonious VDJ recombination scenarios with the TCRdist pipeline. A later analysis defined each TCR beta chain by its CDR3 amino acid sequence plus V-gene family, and excluded reads lacking a unique V-gene family. A later analysis removed 500 to 600 highly shared, low-generation-probability nucleotide sequences to deal with suspected cross-contamination and a sequencing artifact. For each public chain, a later analysis derived a clonal expansion index from normalized ranks of inferred template counts within each repertoire. In a later analysis, generation probabilities were computed with a VDJ recombination model fitted to out-of-frame rearrangements, and the resulting probabilities were checked against IGoR. A later analysis scored TCR-TCR, TCR-HLA and TCR-CMV co-occurrence with hypergeometric tests, applying a repertoire-size bias correction to TCR pairs. False discovery rates were estimated in a later analysis by permuting HLA or CMV assignments 20 times. In a later analysis, co-occurring TCRs were grouped using DBSCAN, and TCRdist sequence similarity was added for clustering within HLA-allele-positive subsets. Repertoires with fewer than 30,000 or more than 120,000 public chains, plus five repertoires with anomalous nucleotide sharing, were excluded from co-occurrence clustering. This immuneACCESS table, as held by TCRdb, lists in-frame sequences with V and J called but not all clones. Of the missing ones, under half trace to an unresolved V gene in checked studies; the others have no known cause. That table supplies the V and J calls and clone size; D and trimming were determined from the DNA. The sample includes some 120,000 clones, with roughly 80% observed a single time. Of the sample, approximately 10% is held by the ten largest clones.

Measured from the cysteine to the phenylalanine, the CDR3 is 13 residues long. Only the CDR3 DNA stays, 39 bases, in frame from base 1. The germline V gene specifies MNHNS as CDR1 and SASEGT as CDR2. V and J lose 6 bases and 3 bases, and a span of 11 bases separates them. The TCR originated in a man aged 25 to 40 in good health and CMV-seropositive. The sample taken for sequencing was PBMCs. The V and J segments used are TRBV6-1 and TRBJ1-2; there is no confident call for the D gene. The CDR3 protein is CASRVGVDYGYTF. Read as DNA, the sequence is TGTGCCAGCAGGGTCGGGGTAGACTATGGCTACACCTTC.